The 25 T cell receptor beta chains presented below share a single source sample, sequenced in a study of blood T cell repertoires in COVID-19. The protocol was immunoSEQ multiplex PCR, while the TCRdb copy is restricted to in-frame clones and leaves out a portion. The data contain some 150,000 clones, 70% to 90% of them singletons. Source material: peripheral blood. These receptor sequences come from a woman in her fifties or sixties with COVID-19, enrolled during active disease.

The chain is built from TRBV28 and TRBJ1-5, with D possibly being TRBD1 (5 bases). Trimming removed 4 bases at V and 1 base at J, with 14 bases between. CDR3 size: 16 residues. Per germline, CDR1 MDHEN and CDR2 SYDVKM. CDR3 region: CASSYGAILSNQPQHF. In DNA, the CDR3 is TGTGCCAGCAGTTATGGGGCTATATTAAGCAATCAGCCCCAGCATTTT. Full variable domain (remainder filled in from reference TRBV28 and TRBJ1-5): DVKVTQSSRYLVKRTGEKVFLECVQDMDHENMFWYRQDPGLGLRLIYFSYDVKMKEKGDIPEGYSVSREKKERFSLILESASTNQTSMYLCASSYGAILSNQPQHFGDGTRLSIL.

The CDR3 reads CASSSDYQETQYF. The DNA of the CDR3 is TGTGCCAGCAGCTCGGACTACCAAGAGACCCAGTACTTC. V is TRBV5-6 and J is TRBJ2-5; D might be TRBD2 (5 bases). From germline, CDR1 is SGHDT and CDR2 YYEEEE. V lost 3 bases and J 0 bases, leaving 6 bases between the germline ends. The CDR3 covers 13 residues.

This rearrangement joins TRBV27 to TRBJ1-2; D gene ambiguous. This CDR3 spans 12 amino acids. V lost 3 bases and J lost 5, with 7 bases in between. CDR1 and CDR2 (germline): MNHEY, SMNVEV (reference sequence). CDR3 region: CASSLSGYGYTF. CDR3 sequence (DNA): TGTGCCAGCAGTTTGTCGGGGTATGGCTACACCTTC.

The V call is TRBV7-8, the J call TRBJ2-3; D is possibly TRBD1 (5 bases). This CDR3 has 13 residues. The ends were cut back, 3 bases at V and 6 bases at J, with 10 bases in the middle. Germline V lookup: CDR1 SGHVS, CDR2 FQNEAQ. In DNA, the CDR3 is TGTGCCAGCAGCTTCCCCCCAGGGGATACGCAGTATTTT. This encodes CASSFPPGDTQYF. The entire variable domain, with the rest obtained from reference TRBV7-8 and TRBJ2-3, is as follows: GAGVSQSPRYKVAKRGQDVALRCDPISGHVSLFWYQQALGQGPEFLTYFQNEAQLDKSGLPSDRFFAERPEGSVSTLKIQRTQQEDSAVYLCASSFPPGDTQYFGPGTRLTVL.

V and J are TRBV5-6 and TRBJ1-2; possible D gene TRBD1, 5 bases. The V end was cut by 3 bases, the J end by 4 bases, with 13 bases between. Germline CDR1 and CDR2: SGHDT and YYEEEE. The CDR3 spans 14 residues. The CDR3 DNA follows: TGTGCCAGCAGCTCTGACAGAATAAGCTATGGCTACACCTTC. This translates into CASSSDRISYGYTF.

The chain employs TRBV7-3 and TRBJ1-1; maybe TRBD1 (6 bases). V lost 9 bases and J lost 2, with 13 bases in between. The CDR3 sequence is 13 residues long. The germline gives CDR1 SGHTA, CDR2 FQGTGA. CDR3 sequence: CASLQGTNTEAFF. The DNA for the CDR3 is TGTGCCAGTCTTCAGGGGACCAACACTGAAGCTTTCTTT.

The genes are TRBV6-5 and TRBJ1-5, with D maybe TRBD1 (5 bases). Germline V CDR1 and CDR2: MNHEY, SVGAGI. Trimming pared 11 bases from V and 6 bases from J, leaving 17 bases between. The CDR3 is 13 residues long. This CDR3 reads CAGAEGVGQPQHF. For the CDR3, the DNA is TGTGCCGGGGCTGAAGGGGTTGGTCAGCCCCAGCATTTT.

This sequence joins TRBV11-1 and TRBJ1-2; D gene unclear. V lost 0 bases and J 8 bases, leaving 10 bases between the germline ends. This CDR3 region has 13 residues. Germline CDR1 and CDR2: SGHAT and FQDESV (reference sequence). The CDR3 is CASSLASGVGYTF. The DNA for the CDR3 is TGTGCCAGCAGCTTAGCCTCCGGGGTGGGCTACACCTTC.

The V and J genes are TRBV19 and TRBJ2-7, with 9 bases aligning to TRBD1. V lost 3 bases and J lost 3; bases outside the gene matches: 6. CDR3 length equals 15 residues. CDR1 and CDR2 from the germline V gene are LNHDA and SQIVND (reference sequence). CDR3 DNA sequence: TGTGCCAGTAGTATCAGGACAGGGGCGAACTACGAGCAGTACTTC. Translated, it gives CASSIRTGANYEQYF. Full variable domain (outside the CDR3, taken from reference TRBV19 and TRBJ2-7): DGGITQSPKYLFRKEGQNVTLSCEQNLNHDAMYWYRQDPGQGLRLIYYSQIVNDFQKGDIAEGYSVSREKKESFPLTVTSAQKNPTAFYLCASSIRTGANYEQYFGPGTRLTVT.

As regards this clone: One end of the junction fails to match germline, which may point to a read error. V is TRBV18 and J is TRBJ1-1, with a tentative D call TRBD1 (6 bases). The CDR3 runs 15 residues. CDR1 is KGHSH and CDR2 is LQKENI in the germline V gene. The CDR3 spells CASSPLRQGRTEAFF. In DNA form, the CDR3 reads TGTGCCAGTTCACCACTACGGCAGGGGAGAACTGAAGCTTTCTTT. The full variable domain, rest sourced from reference TRBV18 and TRBJ1-1, is NAGVMQNPRHLVRRRGQEARLRCSPMKGHSHVYWYRQLPEEGLKFMVYLQKENIIDESGMPKERFSAEFPKEGPSILRIQQVVRGDSAAYFCASSPLRQGRTEAFFGQGTRLTVV.

CDR3 protein: CASSLEQGPGGEQFF. The CDR3, as DNA: TGTGCCAGCAGCTTAGAGCAGGGCCCGGGGGGTGAGCAGTTCTTC. This chain connects TRBV7-6 to TRBJ2-1, with TRBD2 matching over 7 bases. The CDR3 has 15 residues. Trimming cost V 1 base and J 9 bases; bases outside gene matches: 9. Germline loops: CDR1 SGHVS, CDR2 FNYEAQ. Full variable domain (rest looked up from reference TRBV7-6 and TRBJ2-1): GAGVSQSPRYKVTKRGQDVALRCDPISGHVSLYWYRQALGQGPEFLTYFNYEAQQDKSGLPNDRFSAERPEGSISTLTIQRTEQRDSAMYRCASSLEQGPGGEQFFGPGTRLTVL.

The rearrangement joins TRBV12-1 to TRBJ2-7; the table assigns TRBD2, which was not confirmed against the DNA. TRBV12-1 represents a pseudogene. The CDR3 contains 12 residues. This CDR3 reads CASSSSSYEQYF. DNA for the CDR3: TGTGCCAGCAGCTCGAGCTCCTACGAGCAGTACTTC.

The chain uses TRBV5-4 and TRBJ2-1; 9 positions match TRBD1. This CDR3 contains 11 residues. Germline loops: CDR1 SGHNT, CDR2 YYREEE (reference sequence). V dropped 4 bases and J dropped 14; count of bases not matched to a gene: 4. The CDR3 loop reads CASSEQGAEFF. In DNA, the CDR3 is TGTGCCAGCAGCGAACAGGGGGCGGAGTTCTTC.

The chain recombines TRBV19 with TRBJ2-7; 9 bases agree with TRBD1. Germline CDR1 LNHDA, CDR2 SQIVND (reference sequence). The V segment lost 2 bases and the J segment 5 bases; nucleotides outside the gene matches: 7. The CDR3 is 15 amino acids. CDR3 sequence reads: CASSISDRGRNEQYF. The DNA of the CDR3 is TGTGCCAGTAGTATATCCGACAGGGGGAGGAACGAGCAGTACTTC.

The chain recombines TRBV25-1 with TRBJ2-7; D remains unclear. Germline lookup yields CDR1 MGHDK and CDR2 SYGVNS. Trimming removed 0 bases at V and 4 bases at J, with 16 bases between. This CDR3 has 16 residues. CDR3 sequence: CASSEYNSPVPYEQYF. The CDR3 region has the DNA TGTGCCAGCAGTGAATATAATTCGCCGGTTCCGTACGAGCAGTACTTC.

The rearrangement links TRBV19 to TRBJ2-3; 7 bases match TRBD1. CDR3 length: 15 amino acids. CDR1 is LNHDA, CDR2 SQIVND, per germline (reference sequence). Germline trimming cut 6 bases from V and 3 bases from J; bases unmatched to any gene: 9. The CDR3 coding sequence is TGTGCCAGTAGCAACATGAGGGGGCGGACAGATACGCAGTATTTT. Translated, it gives CASSNMRGRTDTQYF.

The chain links TRBV29-1 to TRBJ2-5; 10 bases map to TRBD1. V lost 8 bases and J lost 5; bases outside the gene matches: 14. Germline lookup yields CDR1 SQVTM and CDR2 ANQGSEA. CDR3 length: 15 residues. Here the CDR3 reads CSTSSGTGERETQYF. The CDR3, as DNA: TGCAGCACCAGCTCCGGGACAGGGGAGAGGGAGACCCAGTACTTC.

The sample holds a few counts of this clone. The chain carries TRBV6-1 and TRBJ1-2; D might be TRBD1 (5 bases). Per germline, CDR1 MNHNS and CDR2 SASEGT. V was clipped by 0 bases and J by 7 bases, with 12 bases between them. The CDR3 loop spans 14 amino acids. CDR3 DNA: TGTGCCAGCAGTGAAGCAAGGGGTTTAGCTGGCTACACCTTC. This gives the protein CASSEARGLAGYTF.

V gene TRBV18 combines with J gene TRBJ2-5, with 11 positions matching TRBD1. The J segment lost 5 bases and the V segment lost 4 bases, leaving 9 bases of the junction unmatched. CDR3 length equals 16 residues. The V gene's germline CDR1 is KGHSH and CDR2 LQKENI. DNA for the CDR3: TGTGCCAGCTCACTTTCCGGGACAGGGGGTCGGGAGACCCAGTACTTC. Amino acid sequence: CASSLSGTGGRETQYF.

In its sample, this clone was seen once. The J gene is TRBJ2-1, the V gene TRBV4-2; 16 nucleotides match TRBD2. Germline assignment: CDR1 LGHNA and CDR2 YNFKEQ. The CDR3 contains 18 residues. The trim removed 4 bases at V and 5 bases at J, leaving 8 bases unmatched. The CDR3 region is CASSPRGLAGGPNNEQFF. The CDR3 DNA follows: TGTGCCAGCAGCCCGAGGGGACTAGCGGGGGGGCCGAACAATGAGCAGTTCTTC.

This chain joins TRBV14 and TRBJ2-2, with 8 bases lining up with TRBD1. The CDR3 contains 18 residues. CDR1 and CDR2 from the germline V gene are SGHDN and FVKESK. V lost 2 bases to trimming and J lost 1 base; unmatched junction nucleotides: 9. The CDR3 region is CASSQRRGQGGNTGELFF. The CDR3 DNA reads as TGTGCCAGCAGCCAACGGCGAGGACAGGGAGGGAACACCGGGGAGCTGTTTTTT.

V and J are TRBV24-1 and TRBJ1-2; a weak D match, TRBD1 (6 bases). CDR3 length equals 14 residues. Germline lookup yields CDR1 KGHDR and CDR2 SFDVKD. Deletions cut 9 bases from V and 8 bases from J, with 21 bases between. The CDR3 nucleotides read TGTGCCACCCCTGGTCGGGGGGAGGGGGAAGGCTACACCTTC. Translated: CATPGRGEGEGYTF.

The chain joins TRBV6-1 to TRBJ2-3; a weak D match, TRBD1 (6 bases). The CDR3 covers 18 residues. The germline V gene has CDR1 MNHNS and CDR2 SASEGT. V was shortened by 4 bases and J by 2 bases, with 22 bases between the two germline ends. The CDR3 nucleotides are TGTGCCAGCAGTGCTATACCCGGGACACAGGGAGACACAGATACGCAGTATTTT. Its protein product is CASSAIPGTQGDTDTQYF.

The chain recombines TRBV25-1 with TRBJ1-3; 7 nucleotides agree with TRBD1. The CDR3 runs 14 residues. The ends lost 4 bases at V and 2 bases at J; junction bases unmatched: 2. Looked up from germline, CDR1 is MGHDK and CDR2 is SYGVNS. Written as DNA, the CDR3 is TGTGCCAGCAGTGGGGACAGTGCTGGAAACACCATATATTTT. Its protein product is CASSGDSAGNTIYF.

The CDR3: CASSFFRDRIDEQYF. The CDR3 DNA follows: TGTGCCAGCAGCTTCTTCCGGGACAGGATAGACGAGCAGTACTTC. The chain employs TRBV11-2 and TRBJ2-7, with TRBD1 matching 8 bases. V lost 3 bases, J lost 5 bases, and 9 bases stayed unmatched. The CDR3 sequence is 15 residues long. CDR1 and CDR2 from the germline V gene are SGHAT and FQNNGV.